This passage covers 20 T cell receptor beta chains from one sample sequenced in a study of tumor and adjacent non-tumor tissue in lung cancer. A modified ARM-PCR protocol with three rounds of nested PCR amplified TCRbeta. Via MiXCR, TCRdb re-called the multiplex PCR reads, giving one row per CDR3 protein. Found here are about 98,000 distinct CDR3 sequences, 80% of them singletons; the top ten hold 30%. No cell sorting was done before RNA was extracted from the tissue. This non-tumor lung sample came from over 3 cm beyond the tumor edge. The sample was distant non-tumor lung tissue. The receptors were gathered from a man in his fifties or sixties with small cell lung cancer.

V gene TRBV7-9 combines with J gene TRBJ1-2, with TRBD1 as a possible D gene (5 bases). V lost 4 bases and J lost 10, with 16 bases in between. The CDR3 is 13 amino acids. CDR1 SEHNR and CDR2 FQNEAQ come from the germline V gene (reference sequence). The CDR3 DNA follows: TGTGCCAGCAGCTCCGGGACTATGGTGGACTACACCTTC. This sequence encodes CASSSGTMVDYTF.

With respect to this clonotype: Sequence at one end of the junction differs from germline and may be a read error. The chain recombines TRBV12-3 or TRBV12-4 with TRBJ2-3; tentatively, D is TRBD1 (6 bases). There are 12 residues in the CDR3. This chain's CDR3 is CACSSARGFWYF. The CDR3, as DNA: TGTGCCTGCAGTTCTGCCAGGGGTTTCTGGTATTTT.

J is TRBJ2-3 and V is TRBV6-5; 7 positions agree with TRBD1. Germline CDR1 MNHEY, CDR2 SVGAGI. The CDR3 has 13 residues. V lost 10 bases to trimming and J lost 11 bases; unmatched junction nucleotides: 15. The CDR3 DNA reads as TGTGCCAACAGACCCTACCGACAGGGTATGCAGTATTTT. This sequence encodes CANRPYRQGMQYF.

The J gene is TRBJ1-1, the V gene TRBV10-3; D possibly corresponds to TRBD1 (5 bases). Germline V CDR1 and CDR2: ENHRY, SYGVKD. Between the trimmed V and J ends, which lost 8 bases and 8 bases, there was a span of 18 bases. The CDR3 sequence is 13 residues long. The CDR3 loop reads CAIRGRGSDEAFF. The CDR3 bases are TGTGCCATCCGGGGGAGGGGTAGCGACGAAGCTTTCTTT.

In regard to this clonotype: Because the CDR3 is missing its conserved closing phenylalanine or tryptophan, this is likely a read error. This chain connects TRBV6-5 to TRBJ2-3, with unresolved D. The CDR3 consists of 11 residues. CDR1 MNHEY and CDR2 SVGAGI come from the germline V gene. The CDR3 DNA reads TGTGTCAGCAGCGTGGGAGATACGCAGTATCTT. Translating it yields CVSSVGDTQYL.

Note on this clonotype: Since no conserved phenylalanine or tryptophan closes the CDR3, a read error is the likely cause. Because the CDR3's place on the DNA is in doubt, the DNA is left out and the CDR3 is given as listed by TCRdb. The chain couples TRBV6-2 or TRBV6-3 to TRBJ1-5; the table calls TRBD1, which could not be checked here. Germline V gene sequence: CDR1 MNHEY, CDR2 SVGEGT. Ends included, the CDR3 has 14 residues. CDR3 loop: CATAVGQGNQPQHY.

Details on this clonotype: One junction end disagrees with the germline gene, perhaps due to a read error. This chain uses TRBV29-1 with TRBJ2-7, with 8 bases that match TRBD1. CDR3 size: 13 residues. Germline CDR1 and CDR2: SQVTM and ANQGSEA. CDR3 DNA sequence: TGCAGCGCGATGGACAGGGTCTCTTACGAACAGTACTTC. This sequence encodes CSAMDRVSYEQYF.

The DNA for the CDR3 is TGCAGCGTATGGTGTAACTTTGGCTTGACCTTC. Its protein product is CSVWCNFGLTF. The chain combines TRBV29-1 with TRBJ1-2; D not resolved. Germline CDR1 reads SQVTM; CDR2 reads ANQGSEA. This CDR3 comprises 11 residues. The germline V and J ends were trimmed by 6 bases and 14 bases, with 19 bases remaining between them.

This clonotype turned up a few times. This clone may be a read error of a much larger clone one base away. This chain links TRBV12-3 or TRBV12-4 with TRBJ1-3; 7 bases agree with TRBD1. The V and J ends lost 7 bases and 7 bases, in that order; junction bases with no gene match: 7. This CDR3 region has 13 residues. The CDR3 DNA follows: TGTGCCAGCAACTGGGGACAGCCTAACACCATATATTTT. Its protein is CASNWGQPNTIYF.

Remarks on this clonotype: A much bigger clone sits one base away, suggesting this may be a read error. The V gene is TRBV28, the J gene TRBJ1-5; 9 bases are shared with TRBD1. Germline V lookup: CDR1 MDHEN, CDR2 SYDVKM. This CDR3 comprises 15 residues. CDR3 amino acids: CAISPIGQGHQPQHF. The CDR3 DNA sequence: TGTGCCATCAGTCCCATCGGACAGGGGCATCAGCCCCAGCATTTT. The full variable domain, rest sourced from reference TRBV28 and TRBJ1-5, is DVKVTQSSRYLVKRTGEKVFLECVQDMDHENMFWYRQDPGLGLRLIYFSYDVKMKEKGDIPEGYSVSREKKERFSLILESASTNQTSMYLCAISPIGQGHQPQHFGDGTRLSIL.

This clonotype was detected only once. The chain couples TRBV6-5 to TRBJ2-1; D unclear. Germline V gene lookup returns CDR1 MNHEY and CDR2 SVGAGI. V dropped 4 bases and J dropped 16 bases, with 17 bases sitting between them. The CDR3 contains 12 residues. The CDR3 DNA follows: TGTGCCAGCAGTTCGACTTACAATGACCATTTCTTC. Protein sequence: CASSSTYNDHFF.

A remark on this clonotype: No conserved phenylalanine or tryptophan is present at the end of the CDR3, so a read error is the likely explanation. The chain links TRBV4-2 to TRBJ2-2, with a weak D call TRBD2 (6 bases). This CDR3 has 16 amino acids. Looked up from germline, CDR1 is LGHNA and CDR2 is YNFKEQ. The CDR3 region is CVSSQDLRANTGGLFI. CDR3 in DNA: TGTGTCAGCAGTCAAGATCTGAGGGCCAACACCGGGGGGCTGTTTATT.

This CDR3 reads CVITATNNQPQHF. Written as DNA, the CDR3 is TGTGTCATCACCGCTACGAACAATCAGCCCCAGCATTTT. V gene TRBV6-1 combines with J gene TRBJ1-5; D gene ambiguous. Germline V gene sequence: CDR1 MNHNS, CDR2 SASEGT. The CDR3 sequence is 13 residues long.

As for this clonotype: A read error may produce the germline difference seen at one junction end. V and J are TRBV6-5 and TRBJ2-2; D possibly corresponds to TRBD1 (7 bases). Looked up from germline, CDR1 is MNHEY and CDR2 is SVGAGI. The CDR3 is made up of 14 amino acids. CDR3 in amino acids: CVSSRARGAGELFF. The CDR3 bases are TGTGTCAGCAGTCGAGCCAGGGGGGCCGGGGAGCTGTTTTTT.

With regard to this clonotype: Because it lacks the conserved phenylalanine or tryptophan at the end, this CDR3 is likely a read error. Because the CDR3's place on the DNA is in doubt, the DNA is left out and the CDR3 is given as listed by TCRdb. The CDR3 loop is CASSPSRTGYETHNL. This rearrangement joins TRBV11-3 to TRBJ2-5; the table's D call, TRBD1, has no DNA check behind it. The germline V gene encodes CDR1 SGHNT and CDR2 YENEEA. Inclusive of both ends, the CDR3 amounts to 15 amino acids.

Comments on this clonotype: A junction end diverges from the germline sequence, so it may reflect a read error. The chain joins TRBV4-1 to TRBJ2-1; D not certain. CDR3 length: 13 residues. CDR1 is MGHRA and CDR2 is YSYEKL in the germline V gene. The CDR3 sequence is CASSQGLSEEQFF. The CDR3 DNA follows: TGCGCCAGTAGCCAAGGATTGTCAGAGGAGCAGTTCTTC.

As regards this clonotype: At one end the junction does not follow the germline gene, possibly because of a read error. The gene calls are TRBV4-1 and TRBJ1-2; 11 bases are a match to TRBD1. This CDR3 is built from 15 residues. Germline assignment: CDR1 MGHRA and CDR2 YSYEKL. The CDR3 here is CASSLRGQGAGGYIF. The CDR3 DNA sequence: TGCGCCAGCAGCCTAAGAGGACAGGGGGCGGGTGGCTACATCTTC.

On this clonotype: With a much larger clone just one base away, this may be a read error. The chain joins TRBV28 to TRBJ1-2; D is undetermined. V dropped 2 bases and J dropped 8 bases, with 15 bases sitting between them. CDR1 MDHEN and CDR2 SYDVKM come from the germline V gene. The CDR3 contains 14 residues. DNA of the CDR3: TGTGCCAGCAGTTTAATCCGCTGGGGAGGAGGCTACACCTTC. Its translation is CASSLIRWGGGYTF.

The sample holds a few counts of this clonotype. V usage is TRBV10-3 and J usage is TRBJ2-2; 10 bases match TRBD2. With V trimmed by 3 bases and J by 5 bases, 15 bases remained unmatched. Germline lookup yields CDR1 ENHRY and CDR2 SYGVKD. The CDR3 has 19 amino acids. The CDR3 loop is CAISDMGASGRLGTGELFF. The CDR3 DNA reads as TGTGCCATCAGTGACATGGGCGCTAGCGGGAGACTAGGAACCGGGGAGCTGTTTTTT.

To note about this clonotype: A much larger clone lies a single base off, so this may be a read error. The chain carries TRBV20-1 and TRBJ2-2, with 8 bases that match TRBD2. Germline CDR1 reads DFQATT; CDR2 reads SNEGSKA (reference sequence). The CDR3 is made up of 16 amino acids. Unmatched junction bases numbered 10, after V lost 0 bases and J lost 7 bases. For the CDR3, the DNA is TGCAGTGCTAGAGATTTTAGCGGGAAGGCCGGCGGGGAGCTGTTTTTT. Translation: CSARDFSGKAGGELFF.